These 4 T cell receptor beta chains were sequenced from one sample in a study of shared clonotypes between healthy human individuals. Generated by immunoSEQ multiplex PCR, the TCRdb table keeps only in-frame clones and is missing some. The data hold about a million clones, with roughly 70% observed a single time. Material: memory CD4+ T cells sorted from blood. The subset here: CD45RA-negative fraction. The receptors shown here come from a man between 18 and 29 years old in good health.

V is TRBV2 and J is TRBJ1-1; 7 nucleotides align to TRBD1. CDR1 is SNHLY and CDR2 is FYNNEI in the germline V gene. Germline trimming cut 8 bases from V and 1 base from J; bases unmatched to any gene: 4. The CDR3 has 13 amino acids. Written as DNA, the CDR3 is TGTGCCAGCGCGGGACAGCCGAACACTGAAGCTTTCTTT. This sequence encodes CASAGQPNTEAFF.

In this sample, this clone turned up a few times. The rearrangement uses TRBV7-2 and TRBJ2-3; possibly TRBD1 for D (6 bases). The V gene lost 5 bases and the J gene lost 4 bases, with 19 bases spanning the gap. Per germline, CDR1 SGHTA and CDR2 FQGNSA. This CDR3 spans 16 amino acids. The CDR3 sequence: CASSPQQGMSSDTQYF. The CDR3 nucleotides read TGTGCCAGCAGCCCTCAACAGGGTATGAGCTCAGATACGCAGTATTTT. Combining the CDR3 with reference TRBV7-2 and TRBJ2-3 gives the whole variable domain GAGVSQSPSNKVTEKGKDVELRCDPISGHTALYWYRQSLGQGLEFLIYFQGNSAPDKSGLPSDRFSAERTGGSVSTLTIQRTQQEDSAVYLCASSPQQGMSSDTQYFGPGTRLTVL.

The chain is built from TRBV30 and TRBJ2-7; no reliable D call. V dropped 0 bases and J dropped 3 bases, with 9 bases sitting between them. CDR3 length: 13 residues. Germline V CDR1 and CDR2: GTSNPN, SVGIG (reference sequence). The CDR3 protein is CAWSVFELYEQYF. DNA for the CDR3: TGTGCCTGGAGTGTCTTCGAACTCTACGAGCAGTACTTC.

This chain links TRBV6-5 with TRBJ1-6; 8 bases line up with TRBD1. The CDR3 totals 15 residues. V was pared by 3 bases and J by 9 bases, with 7 bases of the junction left unmatched. CDR1 is MNHEY and CDR2 is SVGAGI in the germline V gene. The CDR3 region is CASSYSPTGGSPLHF. CDR3 nucleotides: TGTGCCAGCAGTTATTCACCAACAGGGGGTTCACCCCTCCACTTT.